The 10 T cell receptor beta chains in this list originate from one sample, sequenced in a study of OX40 agonist ivuxolimab in advanced cancers. Libraries were prepared by immunoSEQ multiplex PCR; TCRdb keeps only in-frame clonotypes and omits some of them. Here the sample spans approximately 110,000 clones, about 90% being singletons. The specimen comprised CD4+ or CD8+ T cells sorted from blood, sampled in a trial of the OX40 agonist ivuxolimab. The receptors derive from an adult with an advanced solid tumor such as melanoma, head and neck, liver or kidney cancer.

The CDR3 region has the DNA TGTGCCAGCAGCCCTCAGGGTTTCGGCTACACCTTC. Translation: CASSPQGFGYTF. This chain links TRBV5-8 with TRBJ1-2; a possible D gene is TRBD1 (5 bases). Trimming cost V 4 bases and J 8 bases, with 12 bases left between them. The CDR3 covers 12 residues. Germline V gene lookup returns CDR1 SGHTS and CDR2 YDEGEE.

The CDR3 is CATSRDASRTLHF. As DNA, the CDR3 is TGTGCCACCAGCAGAGATGCGTCGCGAACCCTCCACTTT. This chain uses TRBV15 with TRBJ1-6; unclear D gene. This CDR3 has 13 amino acids. Trimming shortened V by 0 bases and J by 14 bases, and 11 bases separated the two germline ends. Germline V gene data show CDR1 as LNHNV and CDR2 as YYDKDF (reference sequence).

J is TRBJ2-7 and V is TRBV10-3, with D uncertain. The CDR3 spans 11 residues. CDR1 and CDR2 from the germline V gene are ENHRY and SYGVKD. CDR3 amino acids: CAVRTDYEQYF. CDR3 sequence (DNA): TGTGCTGTCCGGACGGATTACGAGCAGTACTTC.

V and J are TRBV9 and TRBJ1-1, with TRBD1 matching over 8 bases. V gave up 3 bases and J gave up 0 bases; unmatched junction bases: 4. The CDR3 length is 15 residues. Germline CDR1 is SGDLS and CDR2 is YYNGEE. DNA for the CDR3: TGTGCCAGCAGCGAAATGACAGGGGTGAACACTGAAGCTTTCTTT. Translated: CASSEMTGVNTEAFF. Variable domain in full (rest from reference TRBV9 and TRBJ1-1): DSGVTQTPKHLITATGQRVTLRCSPRSGDLSVYWYQQSLDQGLQFLIQYYNGEERAKGNILERFSAQQFPDLHSELNLSSLELGDSALYFCASSEMTGVNTEAFFGQGTRLTVV.

The count of this clone is one. The chain carries TRBV12-5 and TRBJ1-4; D unclear. Per the germline V gene, CDR1 is LGHNT and CDR2 is FRNRAP. This CDR3 has 14 amino acids. With 1 base removed from V and 6 bases from J, the gap between germline ends came to 9 bases. The CDR3 sequence: CASGLGPMDEKLFF. The DNA for the CDR3 is TGTGCTAGTGGTTTGGGACCGATGGATGAAAAACTGTTTTTT.

This chain joins TRBV6-6 and TRBJ2-3; D is unresolved. This CDR3 has 15 residues. V dropped 6 bases and J dropped 1 base, with 14 bases sitting between them. Per germline, CDR1 MNHNY and CDR2 SVGAGI (reference sequence). As DNA, the CDR3 is TGTGCCAGCAGCCCCGGTGGCACAGGCACAGATACGCAGTATTTT. As protein: CASSPGGTGTDTQYF.

The gene calls are TRBV6-1 and TRBJ1-2; TRBD1 is a possible D gene (5 bases). Germline values: CDR1 MNHNS, CDR2 SASEGT. CDR3 length equals 15 residues. Trimming removed 2 bases from V and 2 bases from J, with 12 bases in between. CDR3 in amino acids: CASSESQAGNYGYTF. CDR3 bases: TGTGCCAGCAGTGAATCCCAGGCAGGGAACTATGGCTACACCTTC.

The table lists this clone with a count of one. The V and J genes are TRBV10-3 and TRBJ2-7; D might be TRBD1 (5 bases). The V end was cut by 6 bases, the J end by 4 bases, with 10 bases between. The V gene's germline CDR1 is ENHRY and CDR2 SYGVKD. The CDR3 runs 12 residues. Written as DNA, the CDR3 is TGTGCCATCAGGGACACCCTTTACGAGCAGTACTTC. Translated: CAIRDTLYEQYF.

The V and J genes are TRBV6-6 and TRBJ1-1; D remains ambiguous. Germline CDR1 reads MNHNY; CDR2 reads SVGAGI (reference sequence). CDR3 length: 14 residues. Trimming stripped 5 bases from V and 0 bases from J, with 10 bases between. CDR3 in amino acids: CASSTPYMNTEAFF. In DNA, the CDR3 is TGTGCCAGCAGTACACCTTATATGAACACTGAAGCTTTCTTT.

This chain uses TRBV6-5 with TRBJ2-2, with D hard to call. Germline-derived CDR1 and CDR2 are MNHEY and SVGAGI. The CDR3 consists of 15 residues. V gave up 2 bases and J gave up 5 bases, with 12 bases separating them. The CDR3 region has the DNA TGTGCCAGCAGTTACGGCGGCTACATTACCGGGGAGCTGTTTTTT. This translates into CASSYGGYITGELFF.